A single sample gave rise to the 20 T cell receptor beta chains below, sequenced in a study of T cell clonality in common variable immunodeficiency. Only in-frame clones appear in the TCRdb table, and some are missing; sequencing was by immunoSEQ multiplex PCR. This repertoire holds about 52,000 clones, and none appear only once. The sample taken for sequencing was peripheral blood mononuclear cells. These receptor sequences come from a person between 18 and 70 years old in good health.

To note about this clone: From the germline J gene comes the end of the CDR3, since the read stops 3 residues before it. The chain has TRBV19 and TRBJ2-2; 9 nucleotides line up with TRBD2. The CDR3 loop spans 17 amino acids. The V and J ends lost 6 bases and 4 bases, in that order; junction bases with no gene match: 12. Germline CDR1 LNHDA, CDR2 SQIVND (reference sequence). This chain's CDR3 is CASRGQGLADLTGELFF. The CDR3 bases that were read are TGTGCCAGTAGGGGCCAGGGACTAGCAGATCTCACCGGGGAG. Together with reference TRBV19 and TRBJ2-2, the CDR3 gives the full variable domain: DGGITQSPKYLFRKEGQNVTLSCEQNLNHDAMYWYRQDPGQGLRLIYYSQIVNDFQKGDIAEGYSVSREKKESFPLTVTSAQKNPTAFYLCASRGQGLADLTGELFFGEGSRLTVL.

This clone was detected ten times or more. Coverage ceases 3 residues before the CDR3 finishes, and the germline J gene fills in the end. The chain has TRBV7-2 and TRBJ2-7; 10 bases line up with TRBD2. Germline assignment: CDR1 SGHTA and CDR2 FQGNSA. The CDR3 length is 14 residues. The junction had 3 bases not matched to a gene; V was cut back by 3 bases and J by 4 bases. The chain's CDR3 is CASSFSGGAYEQYF. Incomplete CDR3 DNA: TGTGCCAGCAGCTTCAGCGGGGGGGCATACGAG. Combining the CDR3 with reference TRBV7-2 and TRBJ2-7 gives the whole variable domain GAGVSQSPSNKVTEKGKDVELRCDPISGHTALYWYRQSLGQGLEFLIYFQGNSAPDKSGLPSDRFSAERTGGSVSTLTIQRTQQEDSAVYLCASSFSGGAYEQYFGPGTRLTVT.

This clone has more than one count but fewer than ten. The CDR3 goes on 3 residues after the read ends, and that part is filled in from the germline J gene. V gene TRBV10-2 combines with J gene TRBJ2-1; 14 positions match TRBD2. V shed 6 bases and J 5 bases; nucleotides not matched to a gene: 9. Germline assignment: CDR1 WSHSY and CDR2 SAAADI. The CDR3 is 17 amino acids. The CDR3 reads CASRGTGTSGGHNEQFF. CDR3 bases read: TGCGCCAGCAGAGGCACCGGGACTAGCGGGGGACACAATGAG.

This clone was observed many times. The CDR3 end falls 3 residues outside the read, so it is completed with the germline J gene. The V call is TRBV30, the J call TRBJ2-3; D is unresolved. Germline CDR1 GTSNPN, CDR2 SVGIG (reference sequence). Trimming left V 0 bases short and J 5 bases short, with 9 bases between. The CDR3 length is 13 residues. CDR3: CAWSVLYLDTQYF. The CDR3 bases that were read are TGTGCCTGGAGTGTATTGTACTTAGATACG. Filled out from reference TRBV30 and TRBJ2-3, the complete variable domain reads SQTIHQWPATLVQPVGSPLSLECTVEGTSNPNLYWYRQAAGRGLQLLFYSVGIGQISSEVPQNLSASRPQDRQFILSSKKLLLSDSGFYLCAWSVLYLDTQYFGPGTRLTVL.

In its sample, this clone was seen many times. The CDR3 end is not reached by the read, which stops 3 residues before it; the germline J gene fills it in. The J gene is TRBJ2-2, the V gene TRBV7-9, with D perhaps TRBD2 (6 bases). Germline CDR1 is SEHNR and CDR2 is FQNEAQ (reference sequence). The CDR3 runs to 12 residues. The ends were cut back, 4 bases at V and 9 bases at J, with 9 bases in the middle. The CDR3: CASSSLARELFF. The sequenced CDR3 bases are TGTGCCAGCAGCTCCCTAGCGCGGGAG. Variable domain in full (rest from reference TRBV7-9 and TRBJ2-2): DTGVSQNPRHKITKRGQNVTFRCDPISEHNRLYWYRQTLGQGPEFLTYFQNEAQLEKSRLLSDRFSAERPKGSFSTLEIQRTEQGDSAMYLCASSSLARELFFGEGSRLTVL.

This clone was counted ten times or more. Read coverage stops 3 residues before the CDR3 terminus; the germline J gene supplies the remainder. This chain connects TRBV6-2 or TRBV6-3 to TRBJ2-3; TRBD2 matches 8 bases. The ends lost 7 bases at V and 0 bases at J; junction bases unmatched: 9. From germline, CDR1 is MNHEY and CDR2 SVGEGT. The CDR3 loop spans 16 amino acids. The sequenced part of the CDR3 DNA is TGTGCCAGCACGAAGGGCGGGGGGACTAGCACAGATACG. This sequence encodes CASTKGGGTSTDT. In full, the CDR3 reads CASTKGGGTSTDTQYF.

The table lists this clone with many counts. The DNA ends 3 residues before the CDR3 does, and the rest of the CDR3 is filled in from the germline J gene. The chain is built from TRBV20-1 and TRBJ2-5; TRBD2 agrees at 12 bases. Unmatched junction bases numbered 8, after V lost 4 bases and J lost 2 bases. Germline assignment: CDR1 DFQATT and CDR2 SNEGSKA (reference sequence). The CDR3 covers 16 residues. This CDR3 reads CSAKLAGGAMQETQYF. CDR3 DNA (partial): TGCAGTGCTAAACTAGCGGGAGGAGCAATGCAAGAGACC.

This clone was observed a handful of times. The read stops 3 residues short of the end of the CDR3; the missing end is completed from the germline J gene. This rearrangement joins TRBV19 to TRBJ1-2; 8 nucleotides match TRBD1. Per germline, CDR1 LNHDA and CDR2 SQIVND (reference sequence). The CDR3 is 13 amino acids. Partial CDR3 DNA: TGTGCCAGTACCCAGGACAGGGTCAATGAC. Amino acids: CASTQDRVND. In full, the CDR3 reads CASTQDRVNDYTF.

This clone was found many times. The CDR3 is cut off 3 residues early in the read; its end comes from the germline J gene. The chain employs TRBV15 and TRBJ1-2, with D hard to call. V shed 0 bases and J shed 7 bases, with 6 bases lying between them. The CDR3 is 12 amino acids. Germline V gene sequence: CDR1 LNHNV, CDR2 YYDKDF (reference sequence). The chain's CDR3 is CATSRDLSGYTF. CDR3 bases read: TGTGCCACCAGCAGAGATCTAAGTGGC.

This clone was picked up many times. The read ends 3 residues early relative to the CDR3; the germline J gene fills the gap. The V call is TRBV7-9, the J call TRBJ1-1; D unclear. Between the trimmed V and J ends, which lost 1 base and 2 bases, there was a span of 5 bases. The CDR3 runs to 13 residues. The germline V gene has CDR1 SEHNR and CDR2 FQNEAQ (reference sequence). The CDR3 bases that were read are TGTGCCAGCAGCTTAGAAGCAAACACTGAA. Amino acids: CASSLEANTE. The whole CDR3 protein is CASSLEANTEAFF.

In this sample, this clone turned up many times. The CDR3 end falls 3 residues outside the read, so it is completed with the germline J gene. V and J are TRBV5-1 and TRBJ2-2; D possibly corresponds to TRBD1 (5 bases). Germline V lookup: CDR1 SGHRS, CDR2 YFSETQ. The CDR3 extends over 14 amino acids. V was trimmed by 0 bases and J by 5 bases, leaving 8 bases between them. The covered CDR3 bases are TGCGCCAGCAGCTTGGTCCAGGGTACCGGGGAG. The encoded protein is CASSLVQGTGE. In full, the CDR3 is CASSLVQGTGELFF. The variable domain in full, with the rest retrieved from reference TRBV5-1 and TRBJ2-2, is KAGVTQTPRYLIKTRGQQVTLSCSPISGHRSVSWYQQTPGQGLQFLFEYFSETQRNKGNFPGRFSGRQFSNSRSEMNVSTLELGDSALYLCASSLVQGTGELFFGEGSRLTVL.

This clone was picked up many times. The read halts 3 residues ahead of the CDR3 end, with the missing end drawn from the germline J gene. The chain uses TRBV6-1 and TRBJ1-2, with D possibly being TRBD1 (6 bases). Trimming shortened V by 1 base and J by 7 bases, and 13 bases separated the two germline ends. Germline assignment: CDR1 MNHNS and CDR2 SASEGT. The CDR3 contains 14 residues. Incomplete CDR3 DNA: TGTGCCAGCAGTGAAGTAGAGGGGGTTTTTGGC. Encoded protein: CASSEVEGVFG. From start to end, the CDR3 is CASSEVEGVFGYTF.

This clone was picked up many times. The DNA read from the CDR3 is TGTGCCAGCAGCTTGGCCGGCGGTAATGAG. Its protein product is CASSLAGGNE. The full CDR3 is CASSLAGGNEQFF. The J gene is TRBJ2-1, the V gene TRBV5-4; no clear D. The sequenced fragment ends 3 residues before the CDR3 boundary, so the rest is inferred from the germline J gene. Trimming left V 0 bases short and J 7 bases short, with 8 bases between. Germline V lookup: CDR1 SGHNT, CDR2 YYREEE (reference sequence). This CDR3 has 13 amino acids.

This clone has a count of ten or more. The read ends 3 residues shy of where the CDR3 ends; the end is completed using the germline J gene. This sequence joins TRBV20-1 and TRBJ2-7, with D maybe TRBD1 (5 bases). This CDR3 has 17 amino acids. Between the trimmed V and J ends, which lost 0 bases and 5 bases, there was a span of 23 bases. Germline CDR1 is DFQATT and CDR2 is SNEGSKA (reference sequence). The CDR3 sequence is CSARDYRGVTDINEQYF. Partial CDR3 DNA: TGCAGTGCTAGAGATTATAGGGGTGTTACAGATATCAACGAG.

This clone was seen ten or more times. The read falls 3 residues short of the CDR3 end, and the missing part is taken from the germline J gene. V is TRBV6-2 or TRBV6-3 and J is TRBJ2-1; no firm D call. Germline V gene lookup returns CDR1 MNHEY and CDR2 SVGEGT. The V and J ends lost 5 bases and 9 bases respectively, with 20 bases between them. The CDR3 covers 15 residues. CDR3 region: CASSRPEAERIEQFF. The sequenced CDR3 bases are TGTGCCAGCAGTCGACCCGAGGCGGAACGGATTGAG.

By its share, this clone is medium-sized. The read falls 3 residues short of the CDR3 end, and the missing part is taken from the germline J gene. The rearrangement links TRBV4-2 to TRBJ1-5; D remains ambiguous. The CDR3 extends over 19 amino acids. Germline loops: CDR1 LGHNA, CDR2 YNFKEQ. The V end lost 1 base, the J end lost 5 bases, and 24 bases lay between the germline ends. Incomplete CDR3 DNA: TGTGCCAGCAGCCAAGCCCAAGCCGGGGAGGGTAGGGTAGATCAGCCC. It specifies CASSQAQAGEGRVDQP. The CDR3 as a whole reads CASSQAQAGEGRVDQPQHF.

This clone came up many times. The read is 3 residues too short to cover the CDR3 end, so that end is filled in from the germline J gene. This chain connects TRBV7-2 to TRBJ1-6; 7 nucleotides align to TRBD1. Germline CDR1 SGHTA, CDR2 FQGNSA. This CDR3 contains 15 residues. CDR3 DNA (partial): TGTGCCAGCAGTTACAGGGGTGGGACTTATAGTTCC. Residues: CASSYRGGTYSS. The entire CDR3 sequence reads CASSYRGGTYSSLHF.

Regarding this clone: The CDR3 end lies 3 residues beyond the end of the read and is filled in from the germline J gene. V usage is TRBV29-1 and J usage is TRBJ2-5; D is uncertain. Trimming shortened V by 4 bases and J by 6 bases, and 12 bases separated the two germline ends. This CDR3 is built from 12 residues. Germline CDR1 and CDR2: SQVTM and ANQGSEA. CDR3 DNA, as far as it was read: TGCAGCGTTGCAGAAGGCAATCAGACC. This encodes CSVAEGNQT. The CDR3 in full is CSVAEGNQTQYF.

This clone was recorded many times. The read ends 3 residues early relative to the CDR3; the germline J gene fills the gap. The V and J genes are TRBV5-1 and TRBJ1-1; D is possibly TRBD1 (5 bases). V dropped 3 bases and J dropped 0 bases, with 6 bases sitting between them. CDR3 size: 13 residues. The germline CDR1 and CDR2 sequences are SGHRS and YFSETQ. CDR3 DNA (partial): TGCGCCAGCAGCTCGACAGTGAACACTGAA. Its translation is CASSSTVNTE. The complete CDR3 reads CASSSTVNTEAFF.

This clone was observed a handful of times. The DNA ends 3 residues before the CDR3 does, and the rest of the CDR3 is filled in from the germline J gene. The chain uses TRBV20-1 and TRBJ2-1; 15 nucleotides match TRBD2. The V gene end was trimmed by 5 bases and the J gene end by 4 bases; junction bases not matched to a gene: 6. This CDR3 is built from 16 residues. Germline V lookup: CDR1 DFQATT, CDR2 SNEGSKA (reference sequence). CDR3 DNA, as far as it was read: TGCAGTGCTCTCGGACTAGCGGGGGGGTCTTACAATGAG. Translating gives CSALGLAGGSYNE. The full CDR3 protein reads CSALGLAGGSYNEQFF.